This entry concerns a single T cell receptor beta chain. Its antigen is undetermined. This record belongs to a study of lymphopenia after photon versus proton radiotherapy. Profiling relied on immunoSEQ multiplex PCR, and the TCRdb table lists in-frame clones only, not all of them. The data show about 55,000 clones, about 88% seen once. Study-wide points: Proton therapy kept repertoires fairly stable, unlike photons, which gained effector/memory cells. Survival link was tested only in deceased patients; proton benefit remains a possibility. After lymphocyte nadir, photon-treated repertoires showed oligoclonal expansion, especially CD8+ Temra. Post-nadir TCR diversity decline inversely tracked overall survival among those who died.

This TCR came from a man between 60 and 70 years old with pancreatic cancer. The specimen was peripheral blood, collected from a patient treated with proton-based radiotherapy.

This CDR3 is CASSSSEKLFF. The CDR3 bases are TGTGCCAGCAGTTCATCAGAAAAACTGTTTTTT. V usage is TRBV28 and J usage is TRBJ1-4; D ambiguous. Germline V lookup: CDR1 MDHEN, CDR2 SYDVKM. The CDR3 consists of 11 residues. V lost 4 bases and J lost 8, with 5 bases in between.